The source of this T cell receptor (beta chain) is a study of vaccination and CD4 T cells after COVID-19. This clonotype was detected a few times. Its antigen is not known. Treatment indicated: approximately 9-day PBMC culture with coronavirus spike peptide pools or control peptides (ViraFEST assay). Trimming took 0 bases from V and 0 from J, leaving 13 bases between them. Germline-derived CDR1 and CDR2 are SGHDN and FVKESK. The CDR3 has 17 residues. With the Oncomine TCR Beta short-read assay, DNA from cultured CD4+ T cells was sequenced. TCRdb reprocessed the PCR reads via MiXCR and lists one record per CDR3 protein. This table has approximately 14,000 distinct CDR3 sequences, roughly 42% appearing once.

This TCR derives from a human donor who had recovered from COVID-19. The material sequenced was CD4+ T cells from blood, cultured in vitro. V usage is TRBV14 and J usage is TRBJ2-3; D unresolved. In DNA, the CDR3 is TGTGCCAGCAGCCAAGATTTAGGGCTTTTCAGCACAGATACGCAGTATTTT. This codes for CASSQDLGLFSTDTQYF.